The 20 T cell receptor beta chains presented below share a single source sample, sequenced in a study of blood T cell repertoires in COVID-19. The repertoire was sequenced with immunoSEQ multiplex PCR; TCRdb's copy has only in-frame clones and lacks some. Among a few hundred thousand clones, roughly 87% were seen once, and the ten largest hold roughly 2.3%. Sequenced input: peripheral blood. The receptors originated from a man younger than 35 with active or convalescent COVID-19.

The rearrangement uses TRBV7-2 and TRBJ2-1; a possible D gene is TRBD2 (6 bases). The CDR3 spans 18 residues. V shed 2 bases and J shed 2 bases, with 19 bases lying between them. Per the germline V gene, CDR1 is SGHTA and CDR2 is FQGNSA. The CDR3 DNA reads as TGTGCCAGCAGCTTAAACCCCCTGGGTAGCGGAACCTACAATGAGCAGTTCTTC. Translating it yields CASSLNPLGSGTYNEQFF.

This clone was detected only a few times. The chain joins TRBV4-3 to TRBJ2-7, with D perhaps TRBD2 (5 bases). The V gene's germline CDR1 is LGHNA and CDR2 YSLEER. V dropped 0 bases and J dropped 4 bases, with 13 bases sitting between them. The CDR3 runs to 15 residues. The CDR3 reads CASSQDRLSLYEQYF. The CDR3 DNA sequence: TGCGCCAGCAGCCAAGACCGACTATCCCTATACGAGCAGTACTTC.

This chain uses TRBV10-3 with TRBJ1-1; 8 nucleotides line up with TRBD1. The CDR3 covers 16 residues. The ends lost 3 bases at V and 2 bases at J; junction bases unmatched: 8. Germline CDR1 reads ENHRY; CDR2 reads SYGVKD. The CDR3 DNA sequence: TGTGCCATCAGTGAAGTTCAGGGGGCGGGAAACACTGAAGCTTTCTTT. This translates into CAISEVQGAGNTEAFF.

The chain recombines TRBV28 with TRBJ1-4; 7 bases map to TRBD1. Per the germline V gene, CDR1 is MDHEN and CDR2 is SYDVKM. This CDR3 is built from 15 residues. V trimming: 3 bases; J trimming: 4 bases; junction bases outside the gene matches: 5. This CDR3 reads CASSLGTELNEKLFF. The CDR3 DNA reads as TGTGCCAGCAGTTTGGGGACAGAACTTAATGAAAAACTGTTTTTT.

The V gene is TRBV27, the J gene TRBJ1-1; 8 nucleotides match TRBD1. The CDR3 is 16 amino acids. Germline assignment: CDR1 MNHEY and CDR2 SMNVEV (reference sequence). J lost 2 bases, V lost 0 bases, and 5 bases had no gene match. CDR3 nucleotide sequence: TGTGCCAGCAGTTTATCTCTCAGGGGGCGAAACACTGAAGCTTTCTTT. Amino acid sequence: CASSLSLRGRNTEAFF.

This clone came up once. This chain joins TRBV10-3 and TRBJ1-1, with 8 bases that match TRBD1. CDR1 and CDR2 from the germline V gene are ENHRY and SYGVKD. With 4 bases clipped from V and 13 bases from J, the junction kept 11 bases outside the gene matches. The CDR3 length is 13 residues. The CDR3 DNA reads as TGTGCCATCAGTGCCTCTGCGACAGGGGAGGATTTCTTT. It yields the protein CAISASATGEDFF.

The rearrangement links TRBV4-1 to TRBJ2-1; 11 bases agree with TRBD1. The germline gives CDR1 MGHRA, CDR2 YSYEKL. This CDR3 has 15 amino acids. V lost 3 bases and J lost 5; bases outside the gene matches: 3. The CDR3 loop is CASSHRDRGDNEQFF. The CDR3 region has the DNA TGCGCCAGCAGCCACAGGGACAGGGGGGACAATGAGCAGTTCTTC.

V and J are TRBV16 and TRBJ2-7, with 9 bases lining up with TRBD1. Germline lookup yields CDR1 KGHSY and CDR2 FQNENV. The CDR3 contains 18 residues. With 0 bases clipped from V and 3 bases from J, the junction kept 12 bases outside the gene matches. The CDR3 DNA reads TGTGCCAGCAGCCAATCTCAAAAATTTAGGACAGGGGACTACGAGCAGTACTTC. It translates to CASSQSQKFRTGDYEQYF. The full variable domain, rest sourced from reference TRBV16 and TRBJ2-7, is GEEVAQTPKHLVRGEGQKAKLYCAPIKGHSYVFWYQQVLKNEFKFLISFQNENVFDETGMPKERFSAKCLPNSPCSLEIQATKLEDSAVYFCASSQSQKFRTGDYEQYFGPGTRLTVT.

The chain couples TRBV5-4 to TRBJ2-3, with 9 bases that match TRBD2. The trim removed 4 bases at V and 4 bases at J, leaving 10 bases unmatched. Germline loops: CDR1 SGHNT, CDR2 YYREEE (reference sequence). There are 16 residues in the CDR3. For the CDR3, the DNA is TGTGCCAGCAGCCCGCAACGAGCGGGGGGACCAGATACGCAGTATTTT. Protein product: CASSPQRAGGPDTQYF.

V is TRBV4-1 and J is TRBJ1-2; D might be TRBD1 (6 bases). The CDR3 runs 12 residues. V lost 1 base to trimming and J lost 13 bases, with 13 bases between them. CDR1 and CDR2 from the germline V gene are MGHRA and YSYEKL. CDR3 loop: CASSQARDKPTF. CDR3 in DNA: TGCGCCAGCAGCCAAGCGAGGGACAAGCCCACCTTC.

The chain uses TRBV2 and TRBJ1-1, with D possibly TRBD1 on 6 matching bases. Germline values: CDR1 SNHLY, CDR2 FYNNEI. V was clipped by 9 bases and J by 10 bases, with 15 bases between them. The CDR3 spans 11 residues. The DNA for the CDR3 is TGTGCCAGATCATTACAGGGCGCAGCTTTCTTT. The encoded protein is CARSLQGAAFF.

The chain employs TRBV28 and TRBJ2-2; TRBD1 matches at 9 bases. The CDR3 consists of 16 residues. Germline-derived CDR1 and CDR2 are MDHEN and SYDVKM. V shed 6 bases, J shed 5 bases, and the junction held 10 bases outside the gene matches. CDR3 bases: TGTGCCAGCAGCCGACCGGGACAGGGTAGGACCGGGGAGCTGTTTTTT. Its translation: CASSRPGQGRTGELFF.

The chain joins TRBV5-1 to TRBJ2-6; tentatively, D is TRBD2 (6 bases). Trimming removed 5 bases from V and 0 bases from J, with 6 bases in between. Germline lookup yields CDR1 SGHRS and CDR2 YFSETQ. The CDR3 sequence is 14 residues long. The CDR3 DNA is TGCGCCAGCAGGCGGGACTCTGGGGCCAACGTCCTGACTTTC. Residues: CASRRDSGANVLTF.

The CDR3, as DNA: TGTGCCAGCAGTTTATACGTAGGGAGAGAGCAGTACTTC. Its translation is CASSLYVGREQYF. V is TRBV5-4 and J is TRBJ2-7; TRBD2 is a possible D gene (5 bases). V gave up 5 bases and J gave up 7 bases, with 16 bases separating them. From germline, CDR1 is SGHNT and CDR2 YYREEE (reference sequence). CDR3 size: 13 residues.

In its sample, this clone was seen once. The rearrangement joins TRBV10-2 to TRBJ2-1, with TRBD1 identical over 12 bases. There are 16 residues in the CDR3. CDR1 and CDR2 from the germline V gene are WSHSY and SAAADI. V lost 2 bases, J lost 4 bases, and 3 bases stayed unmatched. This chain's CDR3 is CASSERDRGLYNEQFF. CDR3 DNA sequence: TGCGCCAGCAGTGAGCGGGACAGGGGGCTTTACAATGAGCAGTTCTTC.

This sequence joins TRBV12-5 and TRBJ1-1; no clear D gene. Trimming cost V 6 bases and J 0 bases, with 5 bases left between them. The CDR3 totals 12 residues. The germline V gene encodes CDR1 LGHNT and CDR2 FRNRAP. The CDR3 loop reads CASGLLNTEAFF. The CDR3 DNA is TGTGCTAGTGGCCTACTGAACACTGAAGCTTTCTTT. The full variable domain, completed using reference TRBV12-5 and TRBJ1-1, is DARVTQTPRHKVTEMGQEVTMRCQPILGHNTVFWYRQTMMQGLELLAYFRNRAPLDDSGMPKDRFSAEMPDATLATLKIQPSEPRDSAVYFCASGLLNTEAFFGQGTRLTVV.

The rearrangement joins TRBV7-6 to TRBJ2-3; no clear D gene. This CDR3 contains 16 residues. CDR1 is SGHVS and CDR2 is FNYEAQ in the germline V gene. V shed 5 bases and J shed 0 bases, with 15 bases lying between them. CDR3 amino acids: CASSPLAEASTDTQYF. The CDR3 DNA reads TGTGCCAGCAGCCCTCTTGCGGAAGCAAGCACAGATACGCAGTATTTT.

The V gene is TRBV11-2, the J gene TRBJ1-2, with D tentatively TRBD1 (6 bases). Germline-derived CDR1 and CDR2 are SGHAT and FQNNGV. The CDR3 is made up of 14 amino acids. V dropped 5 bases and J dropped 2 bases, with 12 bases sitting between them. In DNA form, the CDR3 reads TGTGCCAGCAGCCCGAGGACAGCCAACTATGGCTACACCTTC. Protein product: CASSPRTANYGYTF.

V is TRBV6-5 and J is TRBJ1-4; 7 nucleotides line up with TRBD1. Germline V CDR1 and CDR2: MNHEY, SVGAGI. Unmatched junction bases numbered 2, after V lost 2 bases and J lost 5 bases. This CDR3 comprises 14 residues. The CDR3 loop is CASSYETGNEKLFF. CDR3 nucleotides: TGTGCCAGCAGTTACGAGACAGGGAATGAAAAACTGTTTTTT.

This clone was counted once. Additional DNA sequences in this sample encode the identical CDR3. The chain joins TRBV18 to TRBJ1-5; D is uncertain. CDR1 and CDR2 (germline): KGHSH, LQKENI. V dropped 0 bases and J dropped 6 bases, with 3 bases sitting between them. The CDR3 spans 12 residues. CDR3 sequence: CASSPPGQPQHF. CDR3 bases: TGTGCCAGCTCACCACCCGGTCAGCCCCAGCATTTT. Looking up the rest from reference TRBV18 and TRBJ1-5 gives the full variable domain: NAGVMQNPRHLVRRRGQEARLRCSPMKGHSHVYWYRQLPEEGLKFMVYLQKENIIDESGMPKERFSAEFPKEGPSILRIQQVVRGDSAAYFCASSPPGQPQHFGDGTRLSIL.